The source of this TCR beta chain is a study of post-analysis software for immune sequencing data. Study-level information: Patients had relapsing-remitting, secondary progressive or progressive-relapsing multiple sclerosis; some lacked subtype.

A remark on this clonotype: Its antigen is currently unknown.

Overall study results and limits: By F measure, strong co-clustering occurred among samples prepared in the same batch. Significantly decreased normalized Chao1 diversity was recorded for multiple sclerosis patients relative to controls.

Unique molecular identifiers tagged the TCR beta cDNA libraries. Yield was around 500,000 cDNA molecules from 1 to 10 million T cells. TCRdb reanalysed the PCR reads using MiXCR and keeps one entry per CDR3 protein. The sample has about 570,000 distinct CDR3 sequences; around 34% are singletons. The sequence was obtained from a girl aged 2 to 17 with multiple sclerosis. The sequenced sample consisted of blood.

CDR3 protein: CASSIGTGDVSSGANVLTF. The DNA of the CDR3 is TGTGCCAGCAGCATAGGGACAGGGGACGTCAGCTCTGGGGCCAACGTCCTGACTTTC. V is TRBV7-2 and J is TRBJ2-6; 10 nucleotides align to TRBD1. V was pared by 5 bases and J by 0 bases, with 10 bases of the junction left unmatched. CDR1 is SGHTA, CDR2 FQGNSA, per germline. The CDR3 consists of 19 residues.